The clone carrying this T cell receptor beta chain was found a few times. Antigen: not known. The data were obtained in a study of blood T cells in healthy people across ages. Overall study results and limits: In older individuals, TCR beta diversity per million T cells was lower, falling roughly linearly with age.

A sample-barcoded 5' primer and a J-beta primer mix were used in a second PCR of roughly 7 to 12 cycles. All cDNA molecules were each tagged by a template-switch adaptor with 12 random nucleotides. Each CDR3 protein gets one entry after TCRdb re-called the 5' RACE reads with MiXCR. Of about 590,000 distinct CDR3 sequences in the sample, about 30% are singletons; the top ten hold approximately 14%. For every donor, a draw yielded approximately 9.8 milliliters of peripheral blood. CDR1 SGHDT and CDR2 YYEEEE come from the germline V gene. The V gene end was trimmed by 4 bases and the J gene end by 0 bases; junction bases not matched to a gene: 9. This CDR3 is built from 17 residues.

The source material was blood. V usage is TRBV5-6 and J usage is TRBJ1-4; TRBD1 agrees at 7 bases. This TCR derives from a woman of 80 years or more in good health. As DNA, the CDR3 is TGTGCCAGCAGCCCCGGGACAGCAGCAACAACTAATGAAAAACTGTTTTTT. It is translated as CASSPGTAATTNEKLFF.